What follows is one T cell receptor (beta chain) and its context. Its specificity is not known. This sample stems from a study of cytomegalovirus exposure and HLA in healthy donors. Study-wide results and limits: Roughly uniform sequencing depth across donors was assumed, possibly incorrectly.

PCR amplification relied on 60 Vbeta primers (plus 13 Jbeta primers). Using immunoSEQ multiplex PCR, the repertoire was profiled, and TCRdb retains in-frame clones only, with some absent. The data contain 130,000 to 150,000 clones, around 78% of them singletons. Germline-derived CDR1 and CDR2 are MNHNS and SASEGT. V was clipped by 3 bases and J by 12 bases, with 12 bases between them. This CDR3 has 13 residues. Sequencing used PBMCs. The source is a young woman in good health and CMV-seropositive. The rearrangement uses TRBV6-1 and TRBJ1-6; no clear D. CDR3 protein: CASSEVNEGPLHF. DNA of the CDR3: TGTGCCAGCAGTGAGGTAAATGAGGGACCCCTCCACTTT.